This TCR beta chain was sequenced for a study of T cell changes during pregnancy in multiple sclerosis. The trim removed 11 bases at V and 5 bases at J, leaving 5 bases unmatched. Germline loops: CDR1 MNHNS, CDR2 SASEGT. The CDR3 runs 11 residues. Clones were read by immunoSEQ multiplex PCR, and TCRdb kept only the in-frame ones, dropping some. The sample holds 90,000 to 130,000 clones; 90% to 95% are singletons and the top ten take about 1.5%. This receptor was obtained from a female donor with multiple sclerosis, enrolled in a pregnancy study. Source: peripheral blood, taken in the third trimester of pregnancy. The V and J genes are TRBV6-1 and TRBJ2-7, with 8 bases matching TRBD2. The CDR3, as DNA: TGTGCCGTGCGGGGGGCCCACGAGCAGTACTTC. Translation: CAVRGAHEQYF.